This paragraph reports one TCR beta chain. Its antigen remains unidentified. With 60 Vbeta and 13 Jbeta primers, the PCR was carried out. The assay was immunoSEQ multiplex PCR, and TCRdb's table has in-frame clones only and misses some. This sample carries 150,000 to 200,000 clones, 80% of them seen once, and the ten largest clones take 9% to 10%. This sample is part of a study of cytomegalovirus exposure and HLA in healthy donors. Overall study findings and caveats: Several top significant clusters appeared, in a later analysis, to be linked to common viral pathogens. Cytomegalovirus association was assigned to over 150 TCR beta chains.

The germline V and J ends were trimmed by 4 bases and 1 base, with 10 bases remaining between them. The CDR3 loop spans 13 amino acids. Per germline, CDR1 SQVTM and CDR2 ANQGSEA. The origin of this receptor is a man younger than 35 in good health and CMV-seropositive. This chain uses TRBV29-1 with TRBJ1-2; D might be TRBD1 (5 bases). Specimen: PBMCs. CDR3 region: CSVVSGNNYGYTF. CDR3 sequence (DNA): TGCAGCGTTGTGTCAGGGAATAACTATGGCTACACCTTC.